This is a list of T cell receptor beta chains from one sample in a study of blood T cell repertoires in COVID-19. Method: immunoSEQ multiplex PCR; TCRdb's copy keeps in-frame clones and lacks some. The sample shows fewer than 90,000 clones, over 80% of them seen only once. Sequences were obtained from peripheral blood. These receptors originate from an elderly woman with active COVID-19. Both conserved end residues are part of each CDR3. D genes are given only for firm matches. The size of a clone is reported for some rows only, either as once, few or many, or as a class for expanded clones.

D	V	J	size	DNA	CDR3
TRBD1	TRBV6-2/TRBV6-3	TRBJ2-2	.	TGTGCCAGCAGCCAGGGGGCCTACACCGGGGAGCTGTTTTTT	CASSQGAYTGELFF
TRBD2	TRBV6-2/TRBV6-3	TRBJ2-2	.	TGTGCCAGCAGTTACTCGACTAGCGGGAGGCCCGGGGAGCTGTTTTTT	CASSYSTSGRPGELFF
TRBD1	TRBV7-9	TRBJ2-7	.	TGTGCCAGCAGCTTAGTTACAGGACAGGGCTCCTACGAGCAGTACTTC	CASSLVTGQGSYEQYF
.	TRBV12-3/TRBV12-4	TRBJ1-6	.	TGTGCCAGCAGTCCCCCGGATAATTCACCCCTCCACTTT	CASSPPDNSPLHF
TRBD1	TRBV19	TRBJ1-2	.	TGTGCCAGTAGTATGGACAGGGAGGGCTACACCTTC	CASSMDREGYTF
TRBD2	TRBV28	TRBJ2-7	.	TGTGCCAGCAGCCCTGGAAGGGGGCTAAATGCGGGAGGGCCGGTAGAGCAGTACTTC	CASSPGRGLNAGGPVEQYF
.	TRBV28	TRBJ2-7	.	TGTGCCAGTCCTTTCCGCGGGGTTGCGAGCGAGCAGTACTTC	CASPFRGVASEQYF
TRBD2	TRBV5-1	TRBJ2-1	once	TGCGCCAGCAGGGGGCTAGCGGGAAACAATGAGCAGTTCTTC	CASRGLAGNNEQFF
TRBD1	TRBV12-3/TRBV12-4	TRBJ2-1	.	TGTGCCAGCAGTTGGACAGGAGTTGGTGAGCAGTTCTTC	CASSWTGVGEQFF
.	TRBV29-1	TRBJ1-2	.	TGCAGCGTTCTTACAGGGAGCCATTATGGCTACACCTTC	CSVLTGSHYGYTF
TRBD1	TRBV4-1	TRBJ2-2	.	TGCGCCAGCAAGACCGGGACAGACAACACCGGGGAGCTGTTTTTT	CASKTGTDNTGELFF
TRBD2	TRBV24-1	TRBJ2-1	.	TGTGCCACCAGTGCGGGGGGACTCAATGAGCAGTTCTTC	CATSAGGLNEQFF
TRBD1	TRBV2	TRBJ1-6	.	TGTGCCAGCACCGAATTGGGACAGGGAAATTCACCCCTCCACTTT	CASTELGQGNSPLHF
TRBD2	TRBV10-1	TRBJ2-1	.	TGCGCCAGCAGTGAGGCCCCCCGTCGGGAGGGCTTCCCGACATCCTACAATGAGCAGTTCTTC	CASSEAPRREGFPTSYNEQFF
.	TRBV9	TRBJ2-7	.	TGTGCCAGCAGCCCGGGACTTTTGTCCTACGAGCAGTACTTC	CASSPGLLSYEQYF
.	TRBV5-1	TRBJ1-1	.	TGCGCCAGCAGCTCGTCAGAATTCACTGAAGCTTTCTTT	CASSSSEFTEAFF
.	TRBV9	TRBJ2-3	.	TGTGCCAGCAGCGCCAGAGGGACTAGCACAGATACGCAGTATTTT	CASSARGTSTDTQYF
TRBD2	TRBV7-2	TRBJ2-2	.	TGTGCCAGCAGCTTAGGACTAGCGGGACACGGGGAGCTGTTTTTT	CASSLGLAGHGELFF
TRBD2	TRBV29-1	TRBJ2-7	once	TGCAGCGTTGAATGGTCTTCGGGGGGGAGCTCCTACGAGCAGTACTTC	CSVEWSSGGSSYEQYF
TRBD2	TRBV3-1/TRBV3-2	TRBJ2-7	.	TGTGCCAGCAGCCATAGACTAGCGGGAGCGGATGAGCAGTACTTC	CASSHRLAGADEQYF
TRBD2	TRBV5-1	TRBJ2-3	.	TGCGCCAGCAGCCGAACTAGCGGGAGTTCGGATACGCAGTATTTT	CASSRTSGSSDTQYF
.	TRBV3-1/TRBV3-2	TRBJ2-1	.	TGTGCCAGCAGTCTAGCTCCTAGTAGCGGTGAGCAGTTCTTC	CASSLAPSSGEQFF